The T cell receptor (beta chain) under discussion was sequenced for a study of metastatic and nonmetastatic thyroid tumors. About the study: Across blood and tumor or nodule tissue, repertoires from malignant and benign thyroid patients were compared with one another.

V shed 3 bases and J 6 bases; nucleotides not matched to a gene: 7. The germline gives CDR1 SGHAT, CDR2 FQNNGV. This CDR3 region has 14 residues. Original data processing: The authors used CDR3 differences across clinicopathological groups to build a distant-metastasis classifier for papillary thyroid cancer. TCRdb reassembled clones from the PCR reads with MiXCR. TCRdb assigned the V and J calls; the authors' analysis was not used. The table records around 21,000 clones, 15% to 20% of them present only once. By its share, this clone is medium-sized. What it binds is unknown. Patients had received no treatment of any kind before thyroid surgery. General study findings and limits: For both blood and tumor, malignant thyroid tumors reportedly showed significantly higher TCR beta diversity than benign nodules did.

The chain couples TRBV11-2 to TRBJ2-7, with 8 bases matching TRBD2. This receptor was obtained from a male donor with papillary thyroid cancer or a benign thyroid nodule (not recorded which). Some clones in this sample may be carry-over from other donors' samples. Sequencing was performed on blood. The CDR3 loop reads CASSFSGLGSEQYF. The CDR3 DNA reads TGTGCCAGCAGCTTTTCGGGACTAGGCAGCGAGCAGTACTTC.